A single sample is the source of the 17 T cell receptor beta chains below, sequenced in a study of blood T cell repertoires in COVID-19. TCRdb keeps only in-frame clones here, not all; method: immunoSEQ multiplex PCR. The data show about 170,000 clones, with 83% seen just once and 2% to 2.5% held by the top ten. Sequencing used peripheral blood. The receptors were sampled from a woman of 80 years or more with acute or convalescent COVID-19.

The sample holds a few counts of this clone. The CDR3 nucleotides read TGTGCCAGCAGCTTAGAGCAGGGTCCCTACGAGCAGTACTTC. Translation gives CASSLEQGPYEQYF. The chain joins TRBV11-2 to TRBJ2-7, with D possibly TRBD1 on 5 matching bases. CDR1 and CDR2 (germline): SGHAT, FQNNGV. This CDR3 region has 14 residues. Trimming pared 0 bases from V and 2 bases from J, leaving 8 bases between. Full variable domain (missing parts from reference TRBV11-2 and TRBJ2-7): EAGVAQSPRYKIIEKRQSVAFWCNPISGHATLYWYQQILGQGPKLLIQFQNNGVVDDSQLPKDRFSAERLKGVDSTLKIQPAKLEDSAVYLCASSLEQGPYEQYFGPGTRLTVT.

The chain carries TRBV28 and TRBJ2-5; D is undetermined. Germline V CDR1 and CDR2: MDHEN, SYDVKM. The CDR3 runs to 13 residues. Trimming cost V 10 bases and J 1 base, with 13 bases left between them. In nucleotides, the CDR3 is TGTGCCACCTATCAGACACGCCAAGAGACCCAGTACTTC. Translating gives CATYQTRQETQYF. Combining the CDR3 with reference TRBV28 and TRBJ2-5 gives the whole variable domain DVKVTQSSRYLVKRTGEKVFLECVQDMDHENMFWYRQDPGLGLRLIYFSYDVKMKEKGDIPEGYSVSREKKERFSLILESASTNQTSMYLCATYQTRQETQYFGPGTRLLVL.

CDR3 bases: TGTGCCAGCAGCTCAGTTACCCGGACAGCTCGTAACTATGGCTACACCTTC. Translation gives CASSSVTRTARNYGYTF. The chain employs TRBV11-2 and TRBJ1-2; possible D gene TRBD1, 6 bases. Trimming left V 4 bases short and J 1 base short, with 19 bases between. The CDR3 runs to 17 residues. Germline CDR1 and CDR2: SGHAT and FQNNGV.

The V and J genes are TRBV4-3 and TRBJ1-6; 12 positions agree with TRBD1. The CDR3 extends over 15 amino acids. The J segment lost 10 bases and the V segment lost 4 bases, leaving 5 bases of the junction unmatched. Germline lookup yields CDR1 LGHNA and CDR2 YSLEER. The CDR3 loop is CASSRDRGLGSPLHF. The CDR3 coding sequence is TGCGCCAGCAGCCGGGACAGGGGGCTGGGGTCACCCCTCCACTTT.

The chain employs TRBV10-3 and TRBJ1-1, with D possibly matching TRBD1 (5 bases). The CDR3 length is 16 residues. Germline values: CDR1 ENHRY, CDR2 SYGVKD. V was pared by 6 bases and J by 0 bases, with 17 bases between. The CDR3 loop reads CAIRDTTYSMNTEAFF. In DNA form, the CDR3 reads TGTGCCATCAGGGACACGACGTACTCAATGAACACTGAAGCTTTCTTT.

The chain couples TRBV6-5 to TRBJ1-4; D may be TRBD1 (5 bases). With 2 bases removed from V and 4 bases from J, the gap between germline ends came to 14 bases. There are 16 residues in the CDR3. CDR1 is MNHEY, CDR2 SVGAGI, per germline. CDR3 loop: CASSYSPPGHNEKLFF. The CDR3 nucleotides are TGTGCCAGCAGTTACAGTCCTCCAGGGCATAATGAAAAACTGTTTTTT.

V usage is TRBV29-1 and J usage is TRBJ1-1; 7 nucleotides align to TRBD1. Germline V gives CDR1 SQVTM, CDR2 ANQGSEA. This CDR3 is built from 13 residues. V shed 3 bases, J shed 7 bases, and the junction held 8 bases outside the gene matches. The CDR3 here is CSVDVLAGGEAFF. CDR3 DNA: TGCAGCGTTGACGTACTCGCAGGGGGTGAAGCTTTCTTT. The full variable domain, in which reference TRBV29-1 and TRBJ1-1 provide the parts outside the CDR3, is SAVISQKPSRDICQRGTSLTIQCQVDSQVTMMFWYRQQPGQSLTLIATANQGSEATYESGFVIDKFPISRPNLTFSTLTVSNMSPEDSSIYLCSVDVLAGGEAFFGQGTRLTVV.

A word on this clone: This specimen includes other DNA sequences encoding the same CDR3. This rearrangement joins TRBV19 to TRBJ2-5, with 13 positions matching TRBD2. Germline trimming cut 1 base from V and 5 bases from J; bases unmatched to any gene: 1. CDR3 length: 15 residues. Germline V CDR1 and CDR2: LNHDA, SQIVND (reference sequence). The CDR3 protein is CASSIGLAGGETQYF. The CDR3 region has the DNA TGTGCCAGTAGTATAGGACTAGCGGGGGGCGAGACCCAGTACTTC.

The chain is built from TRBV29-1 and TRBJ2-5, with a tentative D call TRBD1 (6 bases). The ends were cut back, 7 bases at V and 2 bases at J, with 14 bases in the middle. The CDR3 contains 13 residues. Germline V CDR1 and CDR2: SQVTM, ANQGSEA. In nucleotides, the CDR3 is TGCAGCGCCAAAGCCACAGGGCAAGAGACCCAGTACTTC. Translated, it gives CSAKATGQETQYF.

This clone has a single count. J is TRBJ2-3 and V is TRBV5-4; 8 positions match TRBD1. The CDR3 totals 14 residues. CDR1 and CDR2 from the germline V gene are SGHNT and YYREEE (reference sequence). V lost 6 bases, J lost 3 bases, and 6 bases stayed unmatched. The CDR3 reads CASKQGASTDTQYF. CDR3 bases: TGTGCCAGCAAGCAGGGGGCATCAACAGATACGCAGTATTTT. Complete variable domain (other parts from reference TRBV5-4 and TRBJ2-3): ETGVTQSPTHLIKTRGQQVTLRCSSQSGHNTVSWYQQALGQGPQFIFQYYREEENGRGNFPPRFSGLQFPNYSSELNVNALELDDSALYLCASKQGASTDTQYFGPGTRLTVL.

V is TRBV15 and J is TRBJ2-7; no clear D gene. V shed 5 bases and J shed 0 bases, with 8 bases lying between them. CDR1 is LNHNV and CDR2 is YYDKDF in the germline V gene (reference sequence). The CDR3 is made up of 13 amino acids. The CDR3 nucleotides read TGTGCCACCAGCTACCTAAACTCCTACGAGCAGTACTTC. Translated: CATSYLNSYEQYF.

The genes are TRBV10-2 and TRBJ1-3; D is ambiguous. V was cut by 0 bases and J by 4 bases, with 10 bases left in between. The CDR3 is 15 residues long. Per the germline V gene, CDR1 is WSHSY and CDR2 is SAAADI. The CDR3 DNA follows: TGCGCCAGCAGTGAGTCATCGGGATCCGGAAACACCATATATTTT. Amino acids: CASSESSGSGNTIYF.

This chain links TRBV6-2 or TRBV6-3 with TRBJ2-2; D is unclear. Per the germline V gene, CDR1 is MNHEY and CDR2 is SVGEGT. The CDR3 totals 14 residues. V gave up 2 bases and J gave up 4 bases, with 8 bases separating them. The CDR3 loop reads CASSYKKSTGELFF. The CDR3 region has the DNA TGTGCCAGCAGTTACAAGAAGAGCACCGGGGAGCTGTTTTTT.

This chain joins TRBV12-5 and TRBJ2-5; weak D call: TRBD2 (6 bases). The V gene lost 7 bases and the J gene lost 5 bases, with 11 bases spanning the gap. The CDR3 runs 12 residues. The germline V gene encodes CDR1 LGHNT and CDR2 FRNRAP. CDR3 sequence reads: CASVGGGETQYF. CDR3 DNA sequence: TGTGCTAGTGTGGGGGGTGGGGAGACCCAGTACTTC.

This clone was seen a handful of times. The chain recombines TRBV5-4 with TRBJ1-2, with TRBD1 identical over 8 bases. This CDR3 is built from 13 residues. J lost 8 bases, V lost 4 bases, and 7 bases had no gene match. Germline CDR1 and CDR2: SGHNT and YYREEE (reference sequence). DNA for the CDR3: TGTGCCAGCAGCCTGACAGGGGATCAGGGCTACACCTTC. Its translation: CASSLTGDQGYTF.

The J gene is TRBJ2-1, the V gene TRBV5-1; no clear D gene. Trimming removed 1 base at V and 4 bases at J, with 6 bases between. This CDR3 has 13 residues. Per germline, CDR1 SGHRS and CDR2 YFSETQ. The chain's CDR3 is CASSLFTYNEQFF. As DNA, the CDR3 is TGCGCCAGCAGCTTGTTTACTTACAATGAGCAGTTCTTC.

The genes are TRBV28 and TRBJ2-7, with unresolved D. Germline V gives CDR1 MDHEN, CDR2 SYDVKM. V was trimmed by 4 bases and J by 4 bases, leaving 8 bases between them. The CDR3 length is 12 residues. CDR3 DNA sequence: TGTGCCAGCAGTTCTAGTCAGTACGAGCAGTACTTC. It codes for CASSSSQYEQYF.